Included here is one T cell receptor (beta chain) sequence, with context. Its specificity is unknown. These data are taken from a study of T cell responses to AZD1222 COVID-19 vaccine. Looking at the study overall: Some second doses came at about 4 weeks and others at about 12 weeks; these were pooled. Study outcomes and limitations: Repertoire collection took place solely once the T cell response had peaked. Spike-specific TCR repertoires showed rising breadth and depth after two AZD1222 doses. Donors in the cohort were predominantly white British and more often female, and clonal diversity was possibly underestimated.

Profiled with immunoSEQ multiplex PCR; TCRdb holds only in-frame clones, not every one. The sample consists of some 120,000 clones, roughly 91% of them appearing once. V lost 2 bases to trimming and J lost 6 bases; unmatched junction nucleotides: 2. CDR3 length equals 16 residues. CDR1 and CDR2 from the germline V gene are MNHNY and SVGAGI (reference sequence). The chain employs TRBV6-6 and TRBJ2-2; 14 nucleotides match TRBD2. The TCR sequence derives from an adult in good health. The input for sequencing was peripheral blood, taken on day 0 of AZD1222 vaccination. The CDR3 sequence: CASSYGLAGGPGELFF. Here the CDR3 DNA reads TGTGCCAGCAGTTACGGACTAGCGGGAGGCCCCGGGGAGCTGTTTTTT.